The 11 T cell receptor beta chains given below trace back to one sample, sequenced in a study of blood T cell repertoires in COVID-19. Generated by immunoSEQ multiplex PCR, the TCRdb table keeps only in-frame clones and is missing some. The sample consists of around 170,000 clones, around 83% of them appearing once. Sequenced: peripheral blood. The origin of the receptors is a woman in her forties with acute or convalescent COVID-19.

This chain joins TRBV6-5 and TRBJ1-2; TRBD1 aligns across 10 bases. The germline CDR1 and CDR2 sequences are MNHEY and SVGAGI. The length of the CDR3 is 15 residues. V gave up 5 bases and J gave up 5 bases; unmatched junction bases: 8. CDR3 coding DNA: TGTGCCAGCAGTCGACAGGGGGCCGGCGTTTATGGCTACACCTTC. Residues: CASSRQGAGVYGYTF.

The chain recombines TRBV12-3 or TRBV12-4 with TRBJ1-1; possible D gene TRBD1, 6 bases. This CDR3 region has 13 residues. Trimming took 7 bases from V and 2 from J, leaving 11 bases between them. CDR3 nucleotide sequence: TGTGCCAGCACGAACAGGGAAAACACTGAAGCTTTCTTT. Translated, it gives CASTNRENTEAFF.

The V gene is TRBV15, the J gene TRBJ1-1; a possible D gene is TRBD1 (6 bases). CDR3 length: 12 residues. Trimming shortened V by 4 bases and J by 10 bases, and 13 bases separated the two germline ends. Germline CDR1 reads LNHNV; CDR2 reads YYDKDF (reference sequence). CDR3 bases: TGTGCCACCAGCACGGGGGGCACGGGAGCTTTCTTT. This sequence encodes CATSTGGTGAFF.

The chain recombines TRBV2 with TRBJ1-6; tentative D call: TRBD1 (6 bases). The germline CDR1 and CDR2 sequences are SNHLY and FYNNEI. The V gene lost 7 bases and the J gene lost 4 bases, with 23 bases spanning the gap. This CDR3 comprises 18 residues. CDR3 in amino acids: CASTQASGFQGYNSPLHF. The CDR3, as DNA: TGTGCCAGCACTCAAGCATCGGGGTTTCAGGGGTATAATTCACCCCTCCACTTT.

The chain joins TRBV5-4 to TRBJ2-2; 12 bases match TRBD2. The CDR3 spans 16 residues. The germline V gene has CDR1 SGHNT and CDR2 YYREEE (reference sequence). With V trimmed by 3 bases and J by 6 bases, 6 bases remained unmatched. The CDR3 loop reads CASSSPSGGAAGELFF. CDR3 DNA sequence: TGTGCCAGCAGCTCCCCTAGCGGGGGGGCGGCCGGGGAGCTGTTTTTT.

V usage is TRBV28 and J usage is TRBJ1-2; D gene ambiguous. The CDR3 has 15 amino acids. V was trimmed by 3 bases and J by 1 base, leaving 12 bases between them. The germline V gene encodes CDR1 MDHEN and CDR2 SYDVKM. The CDR3 spells CASSLWADNNYGYTF. The CDR3 nucleotides read TGTGCCAGCAGTTTGTGGGCAGATAATAACTATGGCTACACCTTC.

This clone was found once. For the CDR3, the DNA is TGTGCCAGCAGCTCCACACTGAACACTGAAGCTTTCTTT. Its translation: CASSSTLNTEAFF. The J gene is TRBJ1-1, the V gene TRBV7-9, with D hard to call. Germline assignment: CDR1 SEHNR and CDR2 FQNEAQ (reference sequence). V lost 4 bases to trimming and J lost 0 bases, with 6 bases between them. The CDR3 has 13 residues.

The chain joins TRBV12-3 or TRBV12-4 to TRBJ1-2; D remains ambiguous. CDR3 length: 12 residues. The V gene lost 3 bases and the J gene lost 8 bases, with 10 bases spanning the gap. The chain's CDR3 is CASSFRGGGYTF. The CDR3 nucleotides read TGTGCCAGCAGTTTTCGGGGTGGGGGCTACACCTTC.

The DNA of the CDR3 is TGCAGCGTTTCAGGACAGGGAGGGACTGAAGCTTTCTTT. Translation gives CSVSGQGGTEAFF. V gene TRBV29-1 combines with J gene TRBJ1-1; 8 bases are shared with TRBD1. The germline V gene has CDR1 SQVTM and CDR2 ANQGSEA. Trimming removed 5 bases from V and 5 bases from J; junction bases left unmatched: 7. CDR3 length equals 13 residues.

The chain links TRBV9 to TRBJ2-1, with a tentative D call TRBD1 (6 bases). Germline CDR1 reads SGDLS; CDR2 reads YYNGEE. This CDR3 is 11 amino acids long. Trimming removed 3 bases from V and 9 bases from J, with 7 bases in between. CDR3: CASSGGREQFF. The CDR3 bases are TGTGCCAGCAGCGGGGGGCGTGAGCAGTTCTTC.

The chain recombines TRBV6-5 with TRBJ1-2; 10 bases line up with TRBD1. Germline V gives CDR1 MNHEY, CDR2 SVGAGI. The V segment lost 6 bases and the J segment 8 bases; nucleotides outside the gene matches: 9. This CDR3 region has 14 residues. CDR3: CASRETGGVRGYTF. DNA of the CDR3: TGTGCCAGCAGAGAGACAGGGGGCGTGAGAGGCTACACCTTC.